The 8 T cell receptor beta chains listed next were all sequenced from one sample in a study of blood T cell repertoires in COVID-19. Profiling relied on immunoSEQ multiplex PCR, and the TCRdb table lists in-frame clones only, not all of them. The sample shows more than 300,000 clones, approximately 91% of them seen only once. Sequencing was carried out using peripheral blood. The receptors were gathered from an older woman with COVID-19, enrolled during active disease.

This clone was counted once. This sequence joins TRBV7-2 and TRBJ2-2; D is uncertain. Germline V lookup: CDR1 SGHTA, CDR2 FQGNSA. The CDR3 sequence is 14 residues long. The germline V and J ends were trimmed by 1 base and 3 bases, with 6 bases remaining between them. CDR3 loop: CASSLDSYTGELFF. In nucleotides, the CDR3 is TGTGCCAGCAGCTTAGACTCCTACACCGGGGAGCTGTTTTTT.

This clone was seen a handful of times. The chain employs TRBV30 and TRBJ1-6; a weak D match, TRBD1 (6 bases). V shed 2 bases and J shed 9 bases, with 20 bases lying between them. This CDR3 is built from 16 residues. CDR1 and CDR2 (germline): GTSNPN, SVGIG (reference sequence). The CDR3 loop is CAWSQPDRFQGSPLHF. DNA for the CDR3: TGTGCCTGGAGTCAACCCGACAGGTTTCAGGGTTCACCCCTCCACTTT.

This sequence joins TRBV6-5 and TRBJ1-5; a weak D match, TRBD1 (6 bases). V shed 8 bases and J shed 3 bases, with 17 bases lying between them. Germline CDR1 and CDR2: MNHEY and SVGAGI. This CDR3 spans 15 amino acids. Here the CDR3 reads CASGPGGRPNQPQHF. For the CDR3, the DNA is TGTGCCAGCGGTCCGGGGGGCAGGCCCAATCAGCCCCAGCATTTT.

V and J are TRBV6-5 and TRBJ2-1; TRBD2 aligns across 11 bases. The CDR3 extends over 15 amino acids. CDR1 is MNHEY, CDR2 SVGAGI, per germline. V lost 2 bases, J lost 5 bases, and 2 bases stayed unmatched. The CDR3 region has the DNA TGTGCCAGCAGTTACGTGACTAGCGGGAACAATGAGCAGTTCTTC. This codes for CASSYVTSGNNEQFF.

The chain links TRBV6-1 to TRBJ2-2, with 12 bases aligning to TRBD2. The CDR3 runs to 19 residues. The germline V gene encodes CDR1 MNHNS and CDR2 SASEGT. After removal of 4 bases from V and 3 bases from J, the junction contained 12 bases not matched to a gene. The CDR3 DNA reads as TGTGCCAGCAGTGCCAATTACCCTACTAGCGGGGGGCACACCGGGGAGCTGTTTTTT. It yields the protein CASSANYPTSGGHTGELFF.

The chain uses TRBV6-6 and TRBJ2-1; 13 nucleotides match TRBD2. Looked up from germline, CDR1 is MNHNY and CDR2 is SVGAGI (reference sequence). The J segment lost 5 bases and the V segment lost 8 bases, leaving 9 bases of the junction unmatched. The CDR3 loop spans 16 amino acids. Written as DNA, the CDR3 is TGTGCCAGCGCCACCCTACTAGCGGGGGGGCACAATGAGCAGTTCTTC. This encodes CASATLLAGGHNEQFF.

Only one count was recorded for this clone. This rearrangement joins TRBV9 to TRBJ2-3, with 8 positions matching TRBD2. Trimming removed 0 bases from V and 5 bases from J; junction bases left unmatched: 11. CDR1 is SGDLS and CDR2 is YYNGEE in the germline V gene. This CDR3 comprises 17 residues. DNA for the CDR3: TGTGCCAGCAGCGTAGACGGACTAGCAGGGGAAATAGATACGCAGTATTTT. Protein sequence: CASSVDGLAGEIDTQYF.

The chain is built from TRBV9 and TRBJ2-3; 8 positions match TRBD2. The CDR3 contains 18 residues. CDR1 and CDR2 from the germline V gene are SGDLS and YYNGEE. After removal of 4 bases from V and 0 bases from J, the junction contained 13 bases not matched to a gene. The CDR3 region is CASSHPRGGGTSTDTQYF. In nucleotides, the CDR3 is TGTGCCAGCAGCCATCCCCGGGGGGGAGGAACTAGCACAGATACGCAGTATTTT.